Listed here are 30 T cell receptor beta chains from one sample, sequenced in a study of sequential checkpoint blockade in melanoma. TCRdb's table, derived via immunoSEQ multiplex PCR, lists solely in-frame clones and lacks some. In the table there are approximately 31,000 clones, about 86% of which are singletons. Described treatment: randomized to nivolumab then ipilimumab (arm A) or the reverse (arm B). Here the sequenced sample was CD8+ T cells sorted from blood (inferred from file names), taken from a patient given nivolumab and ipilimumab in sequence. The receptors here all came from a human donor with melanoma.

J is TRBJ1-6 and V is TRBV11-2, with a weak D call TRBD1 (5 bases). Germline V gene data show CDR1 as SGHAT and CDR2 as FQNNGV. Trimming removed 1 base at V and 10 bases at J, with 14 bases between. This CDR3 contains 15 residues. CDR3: CASSLVGAGGSPLHF. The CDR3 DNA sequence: TGTGCCAGCAGCTTAGTCGGGGCAGGAGGGTCACCCCTCCACTTT.

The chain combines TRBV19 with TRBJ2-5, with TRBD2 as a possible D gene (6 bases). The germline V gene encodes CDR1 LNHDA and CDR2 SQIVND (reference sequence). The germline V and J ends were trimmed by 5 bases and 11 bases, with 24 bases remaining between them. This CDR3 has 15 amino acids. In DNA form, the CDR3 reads TGTGCCAGTAGTCCCAGGACCTATAAATCGGGGGAGCAGTACTTC. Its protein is CASSPRTYKSGEQYF. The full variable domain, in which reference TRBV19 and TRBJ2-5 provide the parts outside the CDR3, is DGGITQSPKYLFRKEGQNVTLSCEQNLNHDAMYWYRQDPGQGLRLIYYSQIVNDFQKGDIAEGYSVSREKKESFPLTVTSAQKNPTAFYLCASSPRTYKSGEQYFGPGTRLLVL.

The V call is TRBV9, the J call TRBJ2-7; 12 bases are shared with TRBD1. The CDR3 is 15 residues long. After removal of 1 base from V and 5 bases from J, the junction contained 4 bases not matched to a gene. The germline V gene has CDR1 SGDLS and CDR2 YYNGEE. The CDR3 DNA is TGTGCCAGCAGCGTATCCGGGACAGGGGGCCACGAGCAGTACTTC. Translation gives CASSVSGTGGHEQYF.

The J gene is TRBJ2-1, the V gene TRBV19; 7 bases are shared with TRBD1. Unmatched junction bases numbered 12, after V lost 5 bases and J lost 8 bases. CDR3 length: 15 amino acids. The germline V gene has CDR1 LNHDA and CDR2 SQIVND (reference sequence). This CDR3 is CASSFSVRGLDEQFF. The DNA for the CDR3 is TGTGCCAGTAGTTTCTCAGTTAGGGGGCTCGATGAGCAGTTCTTC.

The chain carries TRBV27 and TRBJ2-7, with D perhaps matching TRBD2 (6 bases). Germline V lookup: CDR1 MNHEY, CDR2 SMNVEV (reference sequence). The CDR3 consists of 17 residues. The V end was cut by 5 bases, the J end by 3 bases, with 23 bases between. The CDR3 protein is CASSPLLPGGIHYEQYF. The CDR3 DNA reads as TGTGCCAGCAGTCCACTACTACCCGGCGGGATACACTACGAGCAGTACTTC.

CDR3 in DNA: TGTGCCAGCAGCCCCCGAGTACTAGCGGAGAGCAATGAGCAGTTCTTC. Residues: CASSPRVLAESNEQFF. V gene TRBV14 combines with J gene TRBJ2-1; 8 nucleotides match TRBD2. The CDR3 spans 16 residues. Germline-derived CDR1 and CDR2 are SGHDN and FVKESK. With V trimmed by 4 bases and J by 6 bases, 11 bases remained unmatched.

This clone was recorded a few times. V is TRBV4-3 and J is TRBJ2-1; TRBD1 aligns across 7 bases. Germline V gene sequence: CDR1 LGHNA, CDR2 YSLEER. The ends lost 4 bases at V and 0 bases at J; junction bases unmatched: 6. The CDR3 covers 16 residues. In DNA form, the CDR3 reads TGCGCCAGCAGCCGGGACCGACAGGGCTCCTACAATGAGCAGTTCTTC. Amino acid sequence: CASSRDRQGSYNEQFF.

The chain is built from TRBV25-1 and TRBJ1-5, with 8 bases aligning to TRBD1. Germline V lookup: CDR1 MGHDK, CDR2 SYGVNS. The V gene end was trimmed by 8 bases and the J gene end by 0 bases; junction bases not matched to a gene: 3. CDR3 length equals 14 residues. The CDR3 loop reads CASPGQDSNQPQHF. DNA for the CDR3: TGTGCCAGCCCGGGACAGGATAGCAATCAGCCCCAGCATTTT. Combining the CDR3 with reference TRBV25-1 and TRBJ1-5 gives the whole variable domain EADIYQTPRYLVIGTGKKITLECSQTMGHDKMYWYQQDPGMELHLIHYSYGVNSTEKGDLSSESTVSRIRTEHFPLTLESARPSHTSQYLCASPGQDSNQPQHFGDGTRLSIL.

The CDR3 DNA reads as TGTGCCAGCAGTTTGTCTCCGGGACAGAAAAAAGAGCAGTACTTC. It specifies CASSLSPGQKKEQYF. The V call is TRBV28, the J call TRBJ2-7; the match to TRBD1 covers 7 bases. J lost 7 bases, V lost 3 bases, and 12 bases had no gene match. Germline loops: CDR1 MDHEN, CDR2 SYDVKM. This CDR3 has 15 residues.

The CDR3 loop reads CASSGWAGDTQYF. The CDR3 nucleotides are TGTGCCAGCAGCGGCTGGGCGGGAGATACGCAGTATTTT. The V and J genes are TRBV9 and TRBJ2-3, with TRBD2 as a possible D gene (5 bases). Germline-derived CDR1 and CDR2 are SGDLS and YYNGEE. This CDR3 has 13 residues. V gave up 3 bases and J gave up 5 bases, with 10 bases separating them.

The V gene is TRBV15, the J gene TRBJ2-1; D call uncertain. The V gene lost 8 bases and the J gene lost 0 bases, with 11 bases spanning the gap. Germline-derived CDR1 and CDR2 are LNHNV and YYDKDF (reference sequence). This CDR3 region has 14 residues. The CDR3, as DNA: TGTGCCACCTCGGCAGGTACCTCCTACAATGAGCAGTTCTTC. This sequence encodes CATSAGTSYNEQFF.

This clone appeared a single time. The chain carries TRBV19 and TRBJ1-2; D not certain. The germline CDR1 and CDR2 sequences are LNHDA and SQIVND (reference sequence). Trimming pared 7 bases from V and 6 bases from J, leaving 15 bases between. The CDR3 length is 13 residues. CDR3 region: CASTLATGDGYTF. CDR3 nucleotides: TGTGCCAGTACCCTAGCCACGGGCGATGGCTACACCTTC.

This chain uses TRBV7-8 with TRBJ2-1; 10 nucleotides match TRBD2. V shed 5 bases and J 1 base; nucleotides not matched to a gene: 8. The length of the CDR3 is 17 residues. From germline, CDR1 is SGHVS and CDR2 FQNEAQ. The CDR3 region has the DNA TGTGCCAGCAGCGCCCCAGGACTAGCGGAATCCTACAATGAGCAGTTCTTC. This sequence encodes CASSAPGLAESYNEQFF.

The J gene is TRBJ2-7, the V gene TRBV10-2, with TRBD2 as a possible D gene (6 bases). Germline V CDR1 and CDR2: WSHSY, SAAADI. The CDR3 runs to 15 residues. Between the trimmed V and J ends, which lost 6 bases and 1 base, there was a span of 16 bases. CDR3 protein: CASRNRESASYEQYF. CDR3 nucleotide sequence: TGCGCCAGCAGGAACCGGGAGTCCGCTTCCTACGAGCAGTACTTC.

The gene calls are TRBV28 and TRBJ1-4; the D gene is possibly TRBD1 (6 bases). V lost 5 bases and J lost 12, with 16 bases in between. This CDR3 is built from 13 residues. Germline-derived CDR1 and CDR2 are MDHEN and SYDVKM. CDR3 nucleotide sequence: TGTGCCAGCAGTACCTATATACAGGGCGAACTGTTTTTT. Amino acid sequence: CASSTYIQGELFF.

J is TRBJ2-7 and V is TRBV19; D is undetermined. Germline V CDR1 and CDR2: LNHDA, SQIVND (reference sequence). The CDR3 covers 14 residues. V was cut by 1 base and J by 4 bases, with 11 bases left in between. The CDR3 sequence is CASSIGGTVYEQYF. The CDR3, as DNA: TGTGCCAGTAGTATAGGTGGTACAGTATACGAGCAGTACTTC.

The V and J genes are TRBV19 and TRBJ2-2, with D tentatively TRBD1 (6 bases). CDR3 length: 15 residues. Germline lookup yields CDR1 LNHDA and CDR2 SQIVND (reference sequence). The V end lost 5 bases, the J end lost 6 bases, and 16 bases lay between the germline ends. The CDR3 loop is CASSGGHSEAGELFF. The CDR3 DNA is TGTGCCAGTAGTGGGGGACACTCGGAGGCCGGGGAGCTGTTTTTT.

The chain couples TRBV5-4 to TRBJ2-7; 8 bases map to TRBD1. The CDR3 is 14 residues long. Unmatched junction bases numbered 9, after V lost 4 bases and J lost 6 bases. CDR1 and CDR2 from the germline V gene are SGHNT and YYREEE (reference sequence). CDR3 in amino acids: CASSRGTGTIEQYF. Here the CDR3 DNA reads TGTGCCAGCAGCCGTGGGACAGGTACCATCGAGCAGTACTTC.

The CDR3, as DNA: TGTGCCAGCAGTTACTCGGCTAGCTCCTACGAGCAGTACTTC. It codes for CASSYSASSYEQYF. The genes are TRBV6-6 and TRBJ2-7; D unresolved. Germline V CDR1 and CDR2: MNHNY, SVGAGI (reference sequence). The V and J ends lost 0 bases and 0 bases respectively, with 6 bases between them. CDR3 length: 14 residues.

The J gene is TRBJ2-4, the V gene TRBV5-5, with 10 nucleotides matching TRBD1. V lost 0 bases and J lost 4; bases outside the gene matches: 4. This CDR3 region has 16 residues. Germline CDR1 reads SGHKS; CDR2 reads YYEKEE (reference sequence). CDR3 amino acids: CASSLVGTGVKNIQYF. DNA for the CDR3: TGTGCCAGCAGCTTGGTCGGGACAGGGGTGAAAAACATTCAGTACTTC.

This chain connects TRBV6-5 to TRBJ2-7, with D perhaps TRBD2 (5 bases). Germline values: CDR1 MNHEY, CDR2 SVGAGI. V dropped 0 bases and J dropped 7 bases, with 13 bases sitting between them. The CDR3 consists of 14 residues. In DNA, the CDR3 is TGTGCCAGCAGTTACTCGCCTAGAGGGCCAGAGCAGTACTTC. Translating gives CASSYSPRGPEQYF.

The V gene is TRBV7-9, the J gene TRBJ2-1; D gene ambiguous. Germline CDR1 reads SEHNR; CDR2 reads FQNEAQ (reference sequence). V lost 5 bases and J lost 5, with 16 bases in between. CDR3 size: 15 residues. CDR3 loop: CASSPAGSEDNEQFF. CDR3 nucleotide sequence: TGTGCCAGCAGCCCAGCCGGGTCCGAGGACAATGAGCAGTTCTTC.

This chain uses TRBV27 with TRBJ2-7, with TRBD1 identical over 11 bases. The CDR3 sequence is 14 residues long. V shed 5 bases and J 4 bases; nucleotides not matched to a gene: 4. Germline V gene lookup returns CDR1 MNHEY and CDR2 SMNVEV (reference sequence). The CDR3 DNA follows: TGTGCCAGCAGTCATGGACAGGGGGCTTACGAGCAGTACTTC. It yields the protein CASSHGQGAYEQYF.

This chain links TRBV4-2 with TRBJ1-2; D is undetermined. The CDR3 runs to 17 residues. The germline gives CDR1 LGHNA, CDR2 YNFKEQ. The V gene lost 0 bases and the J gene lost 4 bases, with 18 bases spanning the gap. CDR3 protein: CASSQDGQVFRTYGYTF. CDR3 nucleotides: TGTGCCAGCAGCCAAGATGGGCAGGTCTTCCGTACCTATGGCTACACCTTC.

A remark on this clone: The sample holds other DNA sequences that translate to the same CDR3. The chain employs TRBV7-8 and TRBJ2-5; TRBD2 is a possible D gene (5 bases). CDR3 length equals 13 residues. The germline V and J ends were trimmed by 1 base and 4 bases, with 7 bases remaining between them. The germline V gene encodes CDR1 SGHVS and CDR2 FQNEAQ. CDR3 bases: TGTGCCAGCAGCTTAGATCGGGGAGAGACCCAGTACTTC. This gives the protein CASSLDRGETQYF.

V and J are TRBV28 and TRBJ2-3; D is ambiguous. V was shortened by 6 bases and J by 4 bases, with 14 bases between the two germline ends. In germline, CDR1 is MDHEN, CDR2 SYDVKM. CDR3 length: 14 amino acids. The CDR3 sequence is CASRPTIIADTQYF. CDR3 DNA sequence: TGTGCCAGCAGGCCGACAATAATCGCAGATACGCAGTATTTT.

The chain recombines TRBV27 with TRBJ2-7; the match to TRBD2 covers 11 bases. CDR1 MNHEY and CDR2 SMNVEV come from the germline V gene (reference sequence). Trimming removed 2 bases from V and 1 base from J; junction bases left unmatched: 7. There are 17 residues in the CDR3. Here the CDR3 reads CASSLGRASGGSYEQYF. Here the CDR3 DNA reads TGTGCCAGCAGTTTAGGAAGGGCTAGCGGGGGGTCCTACGAGCAGTACTTC.

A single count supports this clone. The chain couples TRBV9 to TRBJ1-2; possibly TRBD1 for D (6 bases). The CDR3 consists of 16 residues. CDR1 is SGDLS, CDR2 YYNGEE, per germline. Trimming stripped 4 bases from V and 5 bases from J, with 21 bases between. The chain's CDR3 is CASSTYREGTPYGYTF. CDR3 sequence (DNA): TGTGCCAGCAGCACCTACAGGGAGGGAACACCTTATGGCTACACCTTC.

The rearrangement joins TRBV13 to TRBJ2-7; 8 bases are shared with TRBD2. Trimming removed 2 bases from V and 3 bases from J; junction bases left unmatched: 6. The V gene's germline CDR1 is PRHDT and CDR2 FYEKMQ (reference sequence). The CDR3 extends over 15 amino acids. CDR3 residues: CASSLRLAGYYEQYF. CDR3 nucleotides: TGTGCCAGCAGCTTAAGGCTAGCGGGCTACTACGAGCAGTACTTC.

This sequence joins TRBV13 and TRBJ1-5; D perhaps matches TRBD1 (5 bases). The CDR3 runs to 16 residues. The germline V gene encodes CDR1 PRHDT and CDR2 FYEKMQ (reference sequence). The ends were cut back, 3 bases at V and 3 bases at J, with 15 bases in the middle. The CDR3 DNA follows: TGTGCCAGCAGCTTGGGGCTCAGGGAACACAATCAGCCCCAGCATTTT. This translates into CASSLGLREHNQPQHF.